The subject of this entry is one TCR beta chain. The junction does not match germline at one end; this may be a read error. These data belong to a study of blood T cells in healthy people across ages. Primers used in a second PCR of about 6 to 11 cycles were a sample-barcoded 5' primer and a J-beta primer mix. TCRdb itself ran the 5' RACE reads through MiXCR, one entry per CDR3 protein. The table includes 1.2 million to 1.5 million distinct CDR3 sequences, around two fifths detected once. The CDR3 extends over 13 amino acids. Germline CDR1 and CDR2: SGHTA and FQGNSA. This clonotype was sampled from a woman younger than 30 in good health. The specimen sequenced was blood. The chain is built from TRBV7-2 and TRBJ1-5; D is uncertain. The CDR3 coding sequence is TGTGCCAGCAGCTTATCACGGAATCAGTCCCAGCATTTT. Translating it yields CASSLSRNQSQHF.